Below, 26 T cell receptor beta chains from the same sample are listed, as sequenced in a study of CD8+ T cells in alopecia areata. The sequencing template was cDNA reverse transcribed from extracted RNA. Only in-frame clones appear in the TCRdb table, and some are missing; sequencing was by immunoSEQ multiplex PCR. The sample carries roughly 250,000 clones, about two thirds recorded once. Here the sequenced sample was CD4+ T cells sorted from blood, taken at week 0. These receptors came from a human donor with alopecia areata.

The V call is TRBV27, the J call TRBJ2-2, with 7 bases fitting TRBD2. This CDR3 is 15 amino acids long. CDR1 is MNHEY and CDR2 is SMNVEV in the germline V gene (reference sequence). The J segment lost 4 bases and the V segment lost 3 bases, leaving 5 bases of the junction unmatched. CDR3 in DNA: TGTGCCAGCAGTTTTCGGGGGGAGGGCACCGGGGAGCTGTTTTTT. Translated, it gives CASSFRGEGTGELFF.

The rearrangement joins TRBV29-1 to TRBJ2-3, with 11 bases that match TRBD1. This CDR3 region has 15 residues. Germline CDR1 and CDR2: SQVTM and ANQGSEA. V gave up 6 bases and J gave up 6 bases; unmatched junction bases: 11. The CDR3 protein is CSVSGTGGWLDTQYF. In DNA form, the CDR3 reads TGCAGCGTCTCCGGGACAGGGGGTTGGTTGGATACGCAGTATTTT.

The chain is built from TRBV30 and TRBJ2-7, with 8 bases that match TRBD1. CDR3 size: 14 residues. Germline V gene lookup returns CDR1 GTSNPN and CDR2 SVGIG (reference sequence). The V segment lost 3 bases and the J segment 0 bases; nucleotides outside the gene matches: 4. CDR3 nucleotides: TGTGCCTGGAGACCGGGACAGGCCTCCTACGAGCAGTACTTC. It codes for CAWRPGQASYEQYF.

The V gene is TRBV25-1, the J gene TRBJ2-1; weak D call: TRBD1 (6 bases). Trimming shortened V by 6 bases and J by 0 bases, and 18 bases separated the two germline ends. The germline V gene encodes CDR1 MGHDK and CDR2 SYGVNS. The CDR3 runs to 17 residues. The CDR3 DNA reads TGTGCCAGCAGGGGTATGACCCCCAGGGGCTCCTACAATGAGCAGTTCTTC. This encodes CASRGMTPRGSYNEQFF. The variable domain in full, with the rest retrieved from reference TRBV25-1 and TRBJ2-1, is EADIYQTPRYLVIGTGKKITLECSQTMGHDKMYWYQQDPGMELHLIHYSYGVNSTEKGDLSSESTVSRIRTEHFPLTLESARPSHTSQYLCASRGMTPRGSYNEQFFGPGTRLTVL.

This CDR3 is CASIPAGARYGYTF. CDR3 in DNA: TGTGCCAGCATCCCGGCAGGGGCTAGGTATGGCTACACCTTC. The rearrangement joins TRBV2 to TRBJ1-2; D is perhaps TRBD1 (6 bases). In germline, CDR1 is SNHLY, CDR2 FYNNEI. CDR3 length: 14 amino acids. Trimming stripped 7 bases from V and 5 bases from J, with 17 bases between.

This chain uses TRBV5-4 with TRBJ2-1; 8 bases are shared with TRBD2. From germline, CDR1 is SGHNT and CDR2 YYREEE (reference sequence). The CDR3 is 14 residues long. J was trimmed by 8 bases and V by 2 bases; bases with no gene match: 6. The CDR3 protein is CASSLTRGVDEQFF. CDR3 nucleotide sequence: TGTGCCAGCAGCTTAACGCGGGGGGTGGATGAGCAGTTCTTC.

As DNA, the CDR3 is TGTGCCAGCGTGGACGACGGGGGCGACAATGGCTACACCTTC. It yields the protein CASVDDGGDNGYTF. This chain connects TRBV2 to TRBJ1-2, with D perhaps matching TRBD1 (6 bases). This CDR3 is built from 14 residues. Trimming cost V 8 bases and J 6 bases, with 19 bases left between them. CDR1 and CDR2 (germline): SNHLY, FYNNEI.

The rearrangement uses TRBV30 and TRBJ1-1; a weak D match, TRBD1 (6 bases). Trimming took off 5 bases at V and 0 bases at J, with 13 bases between the two ends. The CDR3 covers 14 residues. Germline-derived CDR1 and CDR2 are GTSNPN and SVGIG (reference sequence). The CDR3 nucleotides are TGTGCCTGGGACCGCGACAGGCTGAACACTGAAGCTTTCTTT. Residues: CAWDRDRLNTEAFF.

The chain uses TRBV29-1 and TRBJ1-2; tentative D call: TRBD1 (5 bases). Germline assignment: CDR1 SQVTM and CDR2 ANQGSEA. This CDR3 has 17 amino acids. Deletions cut 0 bases from V and 4 bases from J, with 21 bases between. The DNA of the CDR3 is TGCAGCGTTGAAGAAGGGGCAGGGATTCCGAGTCGCTATGGCTACACCTTC. Its protein is CSVEEGAGIPSRYGYTF. The variable domain in full, completed from reference TRBV29-1 and TRBJ1-2, reads SAVISQKPSRDICQRGTSLTIQCQVDSQVTMMFWYRQQPGQSLTLIATANQGSEATYESGFVIDKFPISRPNLTFSTLTVSNMSPEDSSIYLCSVEEGAGIPSRYGYTFGSGTRLTVV.

The sample holds a few counts of this clone. Mismatch with germline at one junction end may stem from a read error. The gene calls are TRBV2 and TRBJ2-1; no clear D gene. The CDR3 loop spans 10 amino acids. Germline V CDR1 and CDR2: SNHLY, FYNNEI. The CDR3 loop reads CASRVLSTVF. CDR3 DNA: TGTGCCAGCAGGGTACTATCCACAGTCTTC. Using reference TRBV2 and TRBJ2-1 for the parts outside the CDR3, the full variable domain is EPEVTQTPSHQVTQMGQEVILRCVPISNHLYFYWYRQILGQKVEFLVSFYNNEISEKSEIFDDQFSVERPDGSNFTLKIRSTKLEDSAMYFCASRVLSTVFGPGTRLTVL.

J is TRBJ2-7 and V is TRBV20-1; no reliable D call. V gave up 3 bases and J gave up 4 bases, with 7 bases separating them. The CDR3 is made up of 11 amino acids. CDR1 is DFQATT, CDR2 SNEGSKA, per germline (reference sequence). The CDR3 DNA reads as TGCAGTGCTAGTACCGGGTACGAGCAGTACTTC. This codes for CSASTGYEQYF.

This chain joins TRBV2 and TRBJ1-1, with unresolved D. The CDR3 is 13 amino acids. Germline CDR1 reads SNHLY; CDR2 reads FYNNEI. V was pared by 4 bases and J by 5 bases, with 11 bases between. CDR3 nucleotides: TGTGCCAGCAGTGCAGTCGATAGGACTGAAGCTTTCTTT. Its translation is CASSAVDRTEAFF.

The chain employs TRBV29-1 and TRBJ2-5; possible D gene TRBD1, 6 bases. V shed 3 bases and J shed 5 bases, with 16 bases lying between them. Germline CDR1 and CDR2: SQVTM and ANQGSEA. The CDR3 spans 14 residues. The CDR3 spells CSVDRTVIGETQYF. For the CDR3, the DNA is TGCAGCGTTGACAGGACAGTGATCGGGGAGACCCAGTACTTC. The full variable domain, rest sourced from reference TRBV29-1 and TRBJ2-5, is SAVISQKPSRDICQRGTSLTIQCQVDSQVTMMFWYRQQPGQSLTLIATANQGSEATYESGFVIDKFPISRPNLTFSTLTVSNMSPEDSSIYLCSVDRTVIGETQYFGPGTRLLVL.

This clone was seen only a few times. The chain combines TRBV20-1 with TRBJ1-1, with D unclear. The CDR3 is made up of 11 amino acids. Trimming pared 3 bases from V and 6 bases from J, leaving 8 bases between. The V gene's germline CDR1 is DFQATT and CDR2 SNEGSKA (reference sequence). The CDR3 DNA reads as TGCAGTGCTAGTGGAAGGGCTGAAGCTTTCTTT. Protein product: CSASGRAEAFF.

This chain connects TRBV9 to TRBJ2-5; 10 bases agree with TRBD1. The DNA end is a closer match to TRBJ2-7, so the J assignment may be wrong. CDR3 length: 16 residues. Germline V gene lookup returns CDR1 SGDLS and CDR2 YYNGEE. This chain's CDR3 is CASSVGGQGLIYEQYF. CDR3 nucleotides: TGTGCCAGCAGCGTAGGGGGACAGGGGTTGATCTACGAGCAGTACTTC.

In regard to this clone: The junction departs from germline at one end; a sequencing error may be responsible. V usage is TRBV7-7 and J usage is TRBJ2-7; maybe TRBD2 (5 bases). This CDR3 is 13 amino acids long. The germline gives CDR1 SSHAT, CDR2 FNYEAQ (reference sequence). CDR3 sequence reads: CASSFSEGYEQYF. CDR3 sequence (DNA): TGTGCTAGCAGCTTTTCCGAGGGCTACGAGCAGTACTTC. Full variable domain (rest looked up from reference TRBV7-7 and TRBJ2-7): GAGVSQSPRYKVTKRGQDVTLRCDPISSHATLYWYQQALGQGPEFLTYFNYEAQPDKSGLPSDRFSAERPEGSISTLTIQRTEQRDSAMYRCASSFSEGYEQYFGPGTRLTVT.

This clone was recorded only once. The rearrangement uses TRBV27 and TRBJ2-1, with D unresolved. V was trimmed by 0 bases and J by 0 bases, leaving 6 bases between them. CDR3 size: 15 residues. CDR1 and CDR2 from the germline V gene are MNHEY and SMNVEV (reference sequence). As DNA, the CDR3 is TGTGCCAGCAGTTTATCCCTTAGCTCCTACAATGAGCAGTTCTTC. Translation gives CASSLSLSSYNEQFF.

The chain employs TRBV5-1 and TRBJ2-7, with D uncertain. Germline V gene lookup returns CDR1 SGHRS and CDR2 YFSETQ. Trimming took off 5 bases at V and 5 bases at J, with 17 bases between the two ends. CDR3 length: 14 residues. The CDR3 nucleotides read TGCGCCAGCAGTTCGAGGTGGCTCGTGGACGAGCAGTACTTC. It specifies CASSSRWLVDEQYF.

This rearrangement joins TRBV27 to TRBJ1-2, with a weak D call TRBD1 (6 bases). The CDR3 extends over 15 amino acids. V gave up 6 bases and J gave up 0 bases, with 14 bases separating them. Germline V gives CDR1 MNHEY, CDR2 SMNVEV (reference sequence). The CDR3 spells CASRTYRDSNYGYTF. The CDR3 bases are TGTGCCAGCAGAACCTACAGGGATTCTAACTATGGCTACACCTTC.

The J gene is TRBJ2-5, the V gene TRBV6-5, with a weak D call TRBD2 (6 bases). Germline CDR1 and CDR2: MNHEY and SVGAGI. The V end lost 6 bases, the J end lost 4 bases, and 15 bases lay between the germline ends. CDR3 length equals 14 residues. This CDR3 is CASSRGEVGETQYF. CDR3 DNA: TGTGCCAGCAGCCGCGGGGAGGTAGGAGAGACCCAGTACTTC.

This clone occurred once. This rearrangement joins TRBV11-2 to TRBJ2-1; D not certain. This CDR3 contains 12 residues. CDR1 is SGHAT and CDR2 is FQNNGV in the germline V gene. V was clipped by 1 base and J by 6 bases, with 4 bases between them. CDR3 bases: TGTGCCAGCAGCTTAGGCTTCAATGAGCAGTTCTTC. This translates into CASSLGFNEQFF.

The rearrangement links TRBV11-2 to TRBJ1-5; D is uncertain. The V end lost 0 bases, the J end lost 7 bases, and 4 bases lay between the germline ends. The CDR3 length is 12 residues. From germline, CDR1 is SGHAT and CDR2 FQNNGV. In nucleotides, the CDR3 is TGTGCCAGCAGCTTAGATGGGCAGCCCCAGCATTTT. This sequence encodes CASSLDGQPQHF.

This clone came up a few times. V gene TRBV29-1 combines with J gene TRBJ2-3; D is ambiguous. V lost 0 bases and J 8 bases, leaving 12 bases between the germline ends. CDR1 SQVTM and CDR2 ANQGSEA come from the germline V gene. The CDR3 covers 13 residues. This CDR3 is CSVEEQTRGTQYF. As DNA, the CDR3 is TGCAGCGTTGAAGAACAAACAAGAGGTACGCAGTATTTT.

The rearrangement joins TRBV4-3 to TRBJ2-5; TRBD2 matches 9 bases. Per the germline V gene, CDR1 is LGHNA and CDR2 is YSLEER. After removal of 4 bases from V and 4 bases from J, the junction contained 4 bases not matched to a gene. The CDR3 totals 14 residues. The CDR3 sequence: CASSRGLAAETQYF. CDR3 DNA: TGCGCCAGCAGCCGGGGACTAGCTGCAGAGACCCAGTACTTC.

V gene TRBV15 combines with J gene TRBJ2-2; D remains unclear. Trimming removed 5 bases at V and 6 bases at J, with 13 bases between. The germline CDR1 and CDR2 sequences are LNHNV and YYDKDF (reference sequence). The CDR3 contains 14 residues. The CDR3: CATSLIPAAGELFF. The CDR3, as DNA: TGTGCCACCAGCCTAATTCCGGCTGCCGGGGAGCTGTTTTTT. Looking up the rest from reference TRBV15 and TRBJ2-2 gives the full variable domain: DAMVIQNPRYQVTQFGKPVTLSCSQTLNHNVMYWYQQKSSQAPKLLFHYYDKDFNNEADTPDNFQSRRPNTSFCFLDIRSPGLGDTAMYLCATSLIPAAGELFFGEGSRLTVL.

The chain has TRBV25-1 and TRBJ1-1, with D unclear. CDR3 length: 15 amino acids. V lost 4 bases and J lost 7, with 19 bases in between. Germline V lookup: CDR1 MGHDK, CDR2 SYGVNS. CDR3 amino acids: CASSGYGRREGEAFF. The CDR3 DNA follows: TGTGCCAGCAGTGGGTACGGCAGGAGGGAAGGTGAAGCTTTCTTT.